A selection of T cell receptor beta chains follows, all from one sample in a study of blood T cell repertoires in COVID-19. Clones were sequenced by immunoSEQ multiplex PCR, and TCRdb holds only the in-frame ones, with some missing. The sample records some 300,000 clones, 85% to 90% being singletons. The sample was peripheral blood. These receptors were obtained from a woman aged 45-65 years with COVID-19, enrolled during active disease. Both conserved end residues are part of each CDR3. A D gene is named only where the DNA matches it firmly. The size of a clone is reported for some rows only, either as once, few or many, or as a class for expanded clones.

clone_size: -; v_call: TRBV19; d_call: TRBD2; j_call: TRBJ2-1; cdr3_aa: CASSIKTSGNNEQFF; cdr3_nt: TGTGCCAGTAGTATTAAGACTAGCGGGAACAATGAGCAGTTCTTC
clone_size: -; v_call: TRBV12-5; d_call: TRBD2; j_call: TRBJ2-3; cdr3_aa: CASGLKDLAGGWKTDTQYF; cdr3_nt: TGTGCTAGTGGTTTGAAGGATTTAGCGGGAGGATGGAAGACAGATACGCAGTATTTT
clone_size: -; v_call: TRBV27; d_call: -; j_call: TRBJ2-1; cdr3_aa: CASGQGFSYNEQFF; cdr3_nt: TGTGCCAGCGGGCAGGGATTTTCATACAATGAGCAGTTCTTC
clone_size: -; v_call: TRBV27; d_call: TRBD1; j_call: TRBJ1-4; cdr3_aa: CASRSGQGTGKLFF; cdr3_nt: TGTGCCAGCAGGTCCGGACAGGGCACGGGAAAACTGTTTTTT
clone_size: -; v_call: TRBV9; d_call: TRBD2; j_call: TRBJ2-3; cdr3_aa: CASSAGLAGNTDTQYF; cdr3_nt: TGTGCCAGCAGCGCGGGACTAGCGGGAAACACAGATACGCAGTATTTT
clone_size: few; v_call: TRBV5-6; d_call: -; j_call: TRBJ2-1; cdr3_aa: CASSWIEGVNEQFF; cdr3_nt: TGTGCCAGCAGCTGGATCGAAGGGGTAAATGAGCAGTTCTTC
clone_size: -; v_call: TRBV19; d_call: -; j_call: TRBJ1-2; cdr3_aa: CASSIGRLAGYTF; cdr3_nt: TGTGCCAGTAGTATAGGGAGGCTGGCTGGCTACACCTTC
clone_size: -; v_call: TRBV19; d_call: -; j_call: TRBJ2-7; cdr3_aa: CASSIGLLAAYEQYF; cdr3_nt: TGTGCCAGTAGTATTGGTCTACTAGCCGCCTACGAGCAGTACTTC
clone_size: -; v_call: TRBV30; d_call: TRBD1; j_call: TRBJ1-5; cdr3_aa: CAWAGQGYQPQHF; cdr3_nt: TGTGCCTGGGCGGGACAGGGCTATCAGCCCCAGCATTTT
clone_size: few; v_call: TRBV14; d_call: -; j_call: TRBJ2-7; cdr3_aa: CASSPSGGTYEQYF; cdr3_nt: TGTGCCAGCAGCCCTAGTGGAGGGACCTACGAGCAGTACTTC
clone_size: -; v_call: TRBV11-3; d_call: -; j_call: TRBJ2-3; cdr3_aa: CASSPPGGGGTDTQYF; cdr3_nt: TGTGCCAGCAGCCCACCTGGTGGGGGCGGCACAGATACGCAGTATTTT
clone_size: -; v_call: TRBV18; d_call: TRBD2; j_call: TRBJ2-1; cdr3_aa: CASSPPGSAAGNYNEQFF; cdr3_nt: TGTGCCAGCTCACCACCGGGCTCAGCAGCGGGGAACTACAATGAGCAGTTCTTC
clone_size: -; v_call: TRBV2; d_call: TRBD1; j_call: TRBJ1-5; cdr3_aa: CASRRGGQPNYQPQHF; cdr3_nt: TGTGCCAGCAGACGAGGGGGACAGCCGAATTATCAGCCCCAGCATTTT
clone_size: few; v_call: TRBV7-2; d_call: TRBD2; j_call: TRBJ2-2; cdr3_aa: CASSFDPGGSGELFF; cdr3_nt: TGTGCCAGCAGCTTCGACCCGGGGGGGTCCGGGGAGCTGTTTTTT
clone_size: -; v_call: TRBV4-1; d_call: -; j_call: TRBJ2-1; cdr3_aa: CASSLIQGQSSYNEQFF; cdr3_nt: TGCGCCAGCAGCCTTATACAGGGTCAAAGCTCCTACAATGAGCAGTTCTTC
clone_size: -; v_call: TRBV13; d_call: -; j_call: TRBJ1-1; cdr3_aa: CASSLVIANTEAFF; cdr3_nt: TGTGCCAGCAGCTTAGTCATAGCGAACACTGAAGCTTTCTTT
clone_size: -; v_call: TRBV13; d_call: -; j_call: TRBJ1-1; cdr3_aa: CASSDAGVKNTEAFF; cdr3_nt: TGTGCCAGCAGCGACGCAGGGGTCAAGAACACTGAAGCTTTCTTT
clone_size: -; v_call: TRBV20-1; d_call: -; j_call: TRBJ2-7; cdr3_aa: CSASILDSYEQYF; cdr3_nt: TGCAGTGCTAGTATCCTAGACTCCTACGAGCAGTACTTC
clone_size: once; v_call: TRBV18; d_call: TRBD2; j_call: TRBJ2-7; cdr3_aa: CASSLGTSGESYEQYF; cdr3_nt: TGTGCCAGCTCACTCGGGACTAGCGGGGAATCCTACGAGCAGTACTTC
clone_size: many; v_call: TRBV7-9; d_call: -; j_call: TRBJ2-7; cdr3_aa: CASSLTGYEQYF; cdr3_nt: TGTGCCAGCAGCTTAACGGGTTACGAGCAGTACTTC
clone_size: -; v_call: TRBV12-3/TRBV12-4; d_call: -; j_call: TRBJ1-2; cdr3_aa: CASSPEGFYGYTF; cdr3_nt: TGTGCCAGCAGCCCAGAGGGCTTTTATGGCTACACCTTC
clone_size: -; v_call: TRBV18; d_call: TRBD2; j_call: TRBJ2-4; cdr3_aa: CASSPWEGTKNIQYF; cdr3_nt: TGTGCCAGCTCACCGTGGGAGGGTACAAAAAACATTCAGTACTTC
clone_size: -; v_call: TRBV9; d_call: TRBD1; j_call: TRBJ2-1; cdr3_aa: CASSVVTGGGYNEQFF; cdr3_nt: TGTGCCAGCAGCGTAGTCACAGGGGGTGGTTACAATGAGCAGTTCTTC
clone_size: -; v_call: TRBV30; d_call: TRBD1; j_call: TRBJ2-7; cdr3_aa: CAWSSGTGGEQYF; cdr3_nt: TGTGCCTGGAGTTCCGGGACAGGGGGCGAGCAGTACTTC
clone_size: -; v_call: TRBV27; d_call: -; j_call: TRBJ2-7; cdr3_aa: CASSNRPPTYEQYF; cdr3_nt: TGTGCCAGCAGTAACAGGCCCCCTACCTACGAGCAGTACTTC
clone_size: -; v_call: TRBV29-1; d_call: TRBD1; j_call: TRBJ2-7; cdr3_aa: CSVRAQGWREQYF; cdr3_nt: TGCAGCGTCCGCGCACAGGGGTGGCGCGAGCAGTACTTC
clone_size: -; v_call: TRBV5-4; d_call: TRBD1; j_call: TRBJ1-6; cdr3_aa: CASSSVQGSSYNSPLHF; cdr3_nt: TGTGCCAGCAGTTCGGTACAGGGGAGCTCCTATAATTCACCCCTCCACTTT
clone_size: -; v_call: TRBV6-4; d_call: -; j_call: TRBJ2-7; cdr3_aa: CASSGTRASGYEQYF; cdr3_nt: TGTGCCAGCAGTGGCACCCGGGCCTCGGGGTACGAGCAGTACTTC